A single T cell receptor (beta chain) is shown here with its context. This sample was included in a study of blood T cell repertoires in COVID-19. Overall study: Some COVID-19 samples were acute and others convalescent; all came from the United States, Italy and Spain.

The V end lost 5 bases, the J end lost 4 bases, and 20 bases lay between the germline ends. The CDR3 has 16 residues. The V gene's germline CDR1 is MDHEN and CDR2 SYDVKM. In the study's own analysis: Estimation of nucleated cell counts relied on the amplification of reference gene primers. Sequenced by immunoSEQ multiplex PCR; TCRdb stores in-frame clones only, minus some. V, J and clone size derive from that table, while D and trimming were established from the DNA sequence. The top ten hold about 6.1% of the sample, which has about 280,000 clones, around 85% seen once. The source of this sequence is a woman aged 40 to 49 who had recovered from COVID-19. The rearrangement links TRBV28 to TRBJ1-2; D may be TRBD1 (5 bases). The specimen was PBMCs or T cells enriched from blood (not recorded which). The CDR3 nucleotides read TGTGCCAGCAGTGCCCTTTTTGGTCAGGGTGGCTATGGCTACACCTTC. As protein: CASSALFGQGGYGYTF.